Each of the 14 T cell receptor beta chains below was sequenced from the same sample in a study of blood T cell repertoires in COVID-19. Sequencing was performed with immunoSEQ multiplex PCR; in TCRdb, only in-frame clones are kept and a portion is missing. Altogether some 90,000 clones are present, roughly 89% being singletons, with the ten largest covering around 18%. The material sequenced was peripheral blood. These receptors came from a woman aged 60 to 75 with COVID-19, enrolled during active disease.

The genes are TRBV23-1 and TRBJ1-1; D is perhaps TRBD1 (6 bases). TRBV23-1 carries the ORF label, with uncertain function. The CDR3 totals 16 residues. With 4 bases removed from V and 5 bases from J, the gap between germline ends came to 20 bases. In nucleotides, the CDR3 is TGCGCCAGCAGTCGGAATTCGGCAGGGGCGAAAACTGAAGCTTTCTTT. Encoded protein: CASSRNSAGAKTEAFF.

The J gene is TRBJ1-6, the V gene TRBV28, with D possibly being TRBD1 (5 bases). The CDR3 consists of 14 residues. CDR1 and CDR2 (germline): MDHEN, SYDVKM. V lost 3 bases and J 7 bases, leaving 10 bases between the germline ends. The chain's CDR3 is CASSFRVENSPLHF. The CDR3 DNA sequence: TGTGCCAGCAGTTTCAGGGTTGAGAATTCACCCCTCCACTTT.

DNA of the CDR3: TGTGCCAGCAGTTGTCTCTATGGCTACACCTTC. This translates into CASSCLYGYTF. This sequence joins TRBV27 and TRBJ1-2; D unclear. The CDR3 spans 11 residues. Germline values: CDR1 MNHEY, CDR2 SMNVEV (reference sequence). Trimming removed 4 bases at V and 4 bases at J, with 4 bases between.

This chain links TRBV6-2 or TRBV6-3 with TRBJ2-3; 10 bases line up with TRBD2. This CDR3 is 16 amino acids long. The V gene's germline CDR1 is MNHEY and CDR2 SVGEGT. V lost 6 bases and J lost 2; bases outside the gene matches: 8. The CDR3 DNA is TGTGCCAGCAGCACCCGGACTAGCGGCAACACAGATACGCAGTATTTT. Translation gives CASSTRTSGNTDTQYF.

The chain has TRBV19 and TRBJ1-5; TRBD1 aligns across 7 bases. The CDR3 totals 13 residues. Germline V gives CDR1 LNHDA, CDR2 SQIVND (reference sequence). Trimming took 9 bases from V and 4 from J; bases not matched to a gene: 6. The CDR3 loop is CASQGTANQPQHF. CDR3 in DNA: TGTGCCAGCCAGGGGACAGCAAATCAGCCCCAGCATTTT.

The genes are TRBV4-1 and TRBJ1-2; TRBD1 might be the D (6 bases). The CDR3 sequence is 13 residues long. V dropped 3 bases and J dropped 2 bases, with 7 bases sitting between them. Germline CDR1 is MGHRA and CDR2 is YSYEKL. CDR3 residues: CASSQGANYGYTF. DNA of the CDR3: TGCGCCAGCAGCCAGGGGGCGAACTATGGCTACACCTTC.

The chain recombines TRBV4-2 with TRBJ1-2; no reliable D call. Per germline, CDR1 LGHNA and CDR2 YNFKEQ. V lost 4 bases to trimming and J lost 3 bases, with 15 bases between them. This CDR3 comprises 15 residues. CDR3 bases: TGTGCCAGCAGCCCCTCGGGTGGAAGTGACTATGGCTACACCTTC. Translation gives CASSPSGGSDYGYTF.

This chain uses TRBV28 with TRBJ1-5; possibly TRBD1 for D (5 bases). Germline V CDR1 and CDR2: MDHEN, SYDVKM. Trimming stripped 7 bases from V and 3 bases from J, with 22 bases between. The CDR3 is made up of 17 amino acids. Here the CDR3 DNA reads TGTGCCAGCAATCTAGGGAGGCAGAGGGGTCCCAATCAGCCCCAGCATTTT. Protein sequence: CASNLGRQRGPNQPQHF.

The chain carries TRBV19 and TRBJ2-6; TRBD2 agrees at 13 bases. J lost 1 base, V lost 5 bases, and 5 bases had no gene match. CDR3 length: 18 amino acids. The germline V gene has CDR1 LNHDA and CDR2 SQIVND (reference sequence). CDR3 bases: TGTGCCAGTAGTCTCGGACTAGCGGGGGATTCTGGGGCCAACGTCCTGACTTTC. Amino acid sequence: CASSLGLAGDSGANVLTF.

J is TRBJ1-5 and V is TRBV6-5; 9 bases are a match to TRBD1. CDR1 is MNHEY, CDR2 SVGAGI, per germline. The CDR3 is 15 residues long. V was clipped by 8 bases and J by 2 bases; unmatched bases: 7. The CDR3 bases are TGTGCCAGCGGGATAGACAGGGGGGGCAATCAGCCCCAGCATTTT. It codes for CASGIDRGGNQPQHF.

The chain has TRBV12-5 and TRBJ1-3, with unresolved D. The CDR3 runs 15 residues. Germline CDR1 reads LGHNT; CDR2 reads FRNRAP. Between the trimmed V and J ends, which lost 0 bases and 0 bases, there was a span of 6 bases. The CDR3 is CASGLVPSSGNTIYF. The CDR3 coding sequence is TGTGCTAGTGGTTTGGTACCGAGCTCTGGAAACACCATATATTTT.

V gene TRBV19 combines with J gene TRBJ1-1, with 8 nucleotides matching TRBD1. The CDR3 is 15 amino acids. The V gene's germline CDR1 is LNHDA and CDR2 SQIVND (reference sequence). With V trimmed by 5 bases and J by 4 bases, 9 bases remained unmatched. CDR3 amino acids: CASSLLTGESTEAFF. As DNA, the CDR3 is TGTGCCAGTAGTCTATTGACAGGGGAGAGCACTGAAGCTTTCTTT.

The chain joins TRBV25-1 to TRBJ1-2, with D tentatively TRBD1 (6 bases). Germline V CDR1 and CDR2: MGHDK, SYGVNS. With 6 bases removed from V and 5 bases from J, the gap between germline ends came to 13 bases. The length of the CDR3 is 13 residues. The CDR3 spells CASSQGNGYGYTF. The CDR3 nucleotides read TGTGCCAGCAGCCAGGGGAATGGGTATGGCTACACCTTC.

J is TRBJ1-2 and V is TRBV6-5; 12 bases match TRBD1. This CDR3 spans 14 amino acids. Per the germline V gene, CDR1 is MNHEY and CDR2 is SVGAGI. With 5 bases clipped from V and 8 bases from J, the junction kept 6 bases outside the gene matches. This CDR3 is CASSPGTGGRGYTF. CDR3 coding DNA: TGTGCCAGCAGTCCCGGGACAGGGGGCCGAGGCTACACCTTC.